What follows is one TCR beta chain and its context. Antigen unknown. This sample was included in a study of STAT3 mutations in large granular lymphocyte leukemia. Study-wide points: Every T-cell large granular lymphocyte leukemia patient had at least one immunodominant TCR beta clonotype. Persisting codominant clonotypes may have hidden a small pathogenic clone. TCR clonotype switching after therapy occurred in about 30% of the 18 patients. Some patients had dominant TCR clones larger than their STAT3 mutant burden.

The CDR3 extends over 18 amino acids. CDR1 and CDR2 from the germline V gene are SGHTA and FQGTGA. V lost 1 base to trimming and J lost 5 bases; unmatched junction nucleotides: 11. Sequencing was performed with immunoSEQ multiplex PCR; in TCRdb, only in-frame clones are kept and a portion is missing. The sample lists 30,000 to 35,000 clones; about 74% were seen once. The chain is built from TRBV7-3 and TRBJ2-5, with 12 bases fitting TRBD1. What was sequenced was peripheral blood mononuclear cells. The source is a woman in her forties or fifties with T-cell large granular lymphocyte leukemia. Some clones in this sample may be carry-over from other donors' samples. The CDR3 region has the DNA TGTGCCAGCAGCTTAAGGGTCCGGGACAGGGGGCTCAGGGAGACCCAGTACTTC. It is translated as CASSLRVRDRGLRETQYF.